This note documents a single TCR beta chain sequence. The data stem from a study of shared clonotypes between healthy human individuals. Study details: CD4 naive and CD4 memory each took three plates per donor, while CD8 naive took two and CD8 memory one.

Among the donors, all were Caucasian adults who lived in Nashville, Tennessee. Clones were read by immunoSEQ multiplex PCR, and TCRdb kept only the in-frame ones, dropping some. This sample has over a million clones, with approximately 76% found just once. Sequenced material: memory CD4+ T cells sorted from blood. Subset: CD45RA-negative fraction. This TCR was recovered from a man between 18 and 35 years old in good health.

CDR3 in DNA: TGTGCCAGCTCAACCAGCCGGGACAGACCCTCCACAGATACGCAGTATTTT. Its translation: CASSTSRDRPSTDTQYF. This chain connects TRBV18 to TRBJ2-3; 7 bases fit TRBD1. The CDR3 is made up of 17 amino acids. Germline CDR1 KGHSH, CDR2 LQKENI. V lost 5 bases and J lost 2; bases outside the gene matches: 13.